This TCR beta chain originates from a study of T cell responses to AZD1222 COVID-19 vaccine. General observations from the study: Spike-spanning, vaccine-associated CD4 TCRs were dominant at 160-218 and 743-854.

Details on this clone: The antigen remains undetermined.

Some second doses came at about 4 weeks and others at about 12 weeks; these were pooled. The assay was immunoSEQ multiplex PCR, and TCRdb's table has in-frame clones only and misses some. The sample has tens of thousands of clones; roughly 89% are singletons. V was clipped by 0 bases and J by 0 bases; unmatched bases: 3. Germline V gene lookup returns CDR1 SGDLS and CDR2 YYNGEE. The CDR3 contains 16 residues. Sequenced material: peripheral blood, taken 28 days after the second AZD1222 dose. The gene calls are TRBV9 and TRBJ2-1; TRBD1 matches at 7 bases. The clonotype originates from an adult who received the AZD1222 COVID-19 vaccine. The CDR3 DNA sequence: TGTGCCAGCAGCGTAGTAGGGGGCCCCTCCTACAATGAGCAGTTCTTC. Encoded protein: CASSVVGGPSYNEQFF. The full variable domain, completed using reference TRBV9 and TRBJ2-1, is DSGVTQTPKHLITATGQRVTLRCSPRSGDLSVYWYQQSLDQGLQFLIQYYNGEERAKGNILERFSAQQFPDLHSELNLSSLELGDSALYFCASSVVGGPSYNEQFFGPGTRLTVL.